This is a list of T cell receptor beta chains from one sample in a study of cytomegalovirus exposure and HLA in healthy donors. Method: immunoSEQ multiplex PCR; TCRdb's copy keeps in-frame clones and lacks some. The data hold about 160,000 clones, with around four fifths observed a single time. Sample: PBMCs. These receptors were taken from a man younger than 30 in good health and CMV-seropositive. The CDR3 runs from the conserved cysteine through the conserved F or W. A D gene is named only where the DNA matches it firmly. Only part of the rows carry a size: once, few, many, or a class if the clone is expanded.

J: TRBJ2-5; size: NA; D: NA; V: TRBV11-3; DNA: TGTGCCAGCAGCAAGGGGGAGACCCAGTACTTC; CDR3: CASSKGETQYF
J: TRBJ1-4; size: once; D: TRBD1; V: TRBV28; DNA: TGTGCCAGCAGGCCCGGGGGGTCCAGGGGGCCTGAAAAACTGTTTTTT; CDR3: CASRPGGSRGPEKLFF
J: TRBJ1-1; size: NA; D: NA; V: TRBV6-5; DNA: TGTGCCAGCAGCCCGGGCGGGTTTACTGAAGCTTTCTTT; CDR3: CASSPGGFTEAFF
J: TRBJ2-5; size: NA; D: NA; V: TRBV6-5; DNA: TGTGCCAGCAGTTCTTCTGCGGGGGCAGAGACCCAGTACTTC; CDR3: CASSSSAGAETQYF
J: TRBJ1-5; size: NA; D: NA; V: TRBV6-5; DNA: TGTGCCAGCAGCTTTAATAGCAATCAGCCCCAGCATTTT; CDR3: CASSFNSNQPQHF
J: TRBJ2-2; size: NA; D: TRBD1; V: TRBV7-6; DNA: TGTGCCAGCAGCTTAGGGCGGACAGGCATGGCCGGGGAGCTGTTTTTT; CDR3: CASSLGRTGMAGELFF
J: TRBJ2-3; size: NA; D: TRBD1; V: TRBV6-6; DNA: TGTGCCAGCAGTCTTTCCGACAGGGATGGTTACGATACGCAGTATTTT; CDR3: CASSLSDRDGYDTQYF
J: TRBJ2-3; size: NA; D: TRBD2; V: TRBV7-2; DNA: TGTGCCAGCAGCTTAGAGGAAGCGGGGATCACAGATACGCAGTATTTT; CDR3: CASSLEEAGITDTQYF
J: TRBJ2-7; size: NA; D: TRBD2; V: TRBV7-8; DNA: TGTGCCAGCAGCTCGACTAGCGCCCGCGAGCAGTACTTC; CDR3: CASSSTSAREQYF
J: TRBJ1-5; size: NA; D: NA; V: TRBV6-1; DNA: TGTGCCAGCAGTGAAGCCTTTGACTTTAGCAATCAGCCCCAGCATTTT; CDR3: CASSEAFDFSNQPQHF
J: TRBJ1-1; size: NA; D: NA; V: TRBV5-5; DNA: TGTGCCAGCAGCTTGGAACAGCTGAACACTGAAGCTTTCTTT; CDR3: CASSLEQLNTEAFF
J: TRBJ2-5; size: NA; D: NA; V: TRBV5-6; DNA: TGTGCCAGCAGCCTTTTGATGTCCAGGGAAGAGACCCAGTACTTC; CDR3: CASSLLMSREETQYF
J: TRBJ1-1; size: NA; D: NA; V: TRBV7-2; DNA: TGTGCCAGCAGCTTCTACAGGAACACTGAAGCTTTCTTT; CDR3: CASSFYRNTEAFF
J: TRBJ2-1; size: few; D: NA; V: TRBV2; DNA: TGTGCCAGCAGTGAAGTGGGCCAGGTTGGCGAGCAGTTCTTC; CDR3: CASSEVGQVGEQFF
J: TRBJ1-5; size: NA; D: NA; V: TRBV2; DNA: TGTGCCAGCAGTGAGGGCAGGGCGGCCCAGCCCCAGCATTTT; CDR3: CASSEGRAAQPQHF
J: TRBJ1-1; size: NA; D: NA; V: TRBV7-3; DNA: TGTGCCAGCAGCTGGAAGGGAGGGAACACTGAAGCTTTCTTT; CDR3: CASSWKGGNTEAFF
J: TRBJ2-7; size: NA; D: NA; V: TRBV29-1; DNA: TGCAGCGTTGAAACGGACAGCGCCAAGCAGTACTTC; CDR3: CSVETDSAKQYF
J: TRBJ1-2; size: NA; D: NA; V: TRBV4-3; DNA: TGCGCCAGCAGCCCAGCGCCGGCCTATGGCTACACCTTC; CDR3: CASSPAPAYGYTF
J: TRBJ2-3; size: NA; D: TRBD1; V: TRBV9; DNA: TGTGCCAGCAGCGCGGGACAGCCAGATACGCAGTATTTT; CDR3: CASSAGQPDTQYF
J: TRBJ2-7; size: NA; D: TRBD1; V: TRBV6-1; DNA: TGTGCCAGCAATTTTCGAGGGGACAGGTCCTACGAGCAGTACTTC; CDR3: CASNFRGDRSYEQYF
J: TRBJ2-5; size: NA; D: TRBD2; V: TRBV4-2; DNA: TGTGCCAGCAGCCAAGACTCGGGGGAGGGCCGGAGAGAGACCCAGTACTTC; CDR3: CASSQDSGEGRRETQYF
J: TRBJ1-5; size: NA; D: NA; V: TRBV6-1; DNA: TGTGCCAGCAGTGGGCTGGGAGGGTCCCTCAATCAGCCCCAGCATTTT; CDR3: CASSGLGGSLNQPQHF
J: TRBJ2-5; size: NA; D: NA; V: TRBV29-1; DNA: TGCAGCGTTGAGATAGACTTTGAGACCCAGTACTTC; CDR3: CSVEIDFETQYF
J: TRBJ1-2; size: NA; D: NA; V: TRBV5-1; DNA: TGCGCCAGCAGCTTGGACATCAGATCTAACTATGGCTACACCTTC; CDR3: CASSLDIRSNYGYTF
J: TRBJ1-3; size: NA; D: TRBD1; V: TRBV9; DNA: TGTGCCAGCAGCATGGACAGGGGCTCTGGAAACACCATATATTTT; CDR3: CASSMDRGSGNTIYF
J: TRBJ1-3; size: NA; D: TRBD1; V: TRBV18; DNA: TGTGCCAGCTCACCGGGACAGGGAGGAAACACCATATATTTT; CDR3: CASSPGQGGNTIYF
J: TRBJ2-1; size: NA; D: TRBD2; V: TRBV19; DNA: TGTGCCAGTAGTGGCGGGAGGGGGACCTACAATGAGCAGTTCTTC; CDR3: CASSGGRGTYNEQFF
J: TRBJ1-2; size: NA; D: NA; V: TRBV30; DNA: TGTGCCTGGAGTTCGATGGAAGGAGCTGGCTACACCTTC; CDR3: CAWSSMEGAGYTF
J: TRBJ1-2; size: NA; D: TRBD1; V: TRBV5-1; DNA: TGCGCCAGCAGCTTGGGAGGGGGCTCAGGTGGCTACACCTTC; CDR3: CASSLGGGSGGYTF
J: TRBJ1-1; size: NA; D: TRBD1; V: TRBV13; DNA: TGTGCCAGCAGCTTAGGGGGACAGGGGAACACTGAAGCTTTCTTT; CDR3: CASSLGGQGNTEAFF
J: TRBJ1-2; size: NA; D: TRBD1; V: TRBV11-2; DNA: TGTGCCAGCGCAGGGTATAGACCGGGACAGGGGGGGGACTATGGCTACACCTTC; CDR3: CASAGYRPGQGGDYGYTF
J: TRBJ2-2; size: NA; D: NA; V: TRBV19; DNA: TGTGCCAGTAGTCGGCAGGCGAACACCGGGGAGCTGTTTTTT; CDR3: CASSRQANTGELFF
J: TRBJ1-2; size: NA; D: TRBD1; V: TRBV2; DNA: TGTGCCAGCAGCCCAGGGACAGGCTATGGCTACACCTTC; CDR3: CASSPGTGYGYTF
J: TRBJ1-2; size: NA; D: NA; V: TRBV7-9; DNA: TGTGCCAGCACCAAAGAATCCTTCGGGGATGGCTACACCTTC; CDR3: CASTKESFGDGYTF
J: TRBJ2-3; size: NA; D: TRBD1; V: TRBV19; DNA: TGTGCCAGTAGTATGGGACAGGGGGCCGTAATCACAGATACGCAGTATTTT; CDR3: CASSMGQGAVITDTQYF
J: TRBJ2-3; size: few; D: TRBD2; V: TRBV7-9; DNA: TGTGCCAGCAGCAAGAGAGAAGCGGGAGGGCCTGGAGATACGCAGTATTTT; CDR3: CASSKREAGGPGDTQYF
J: TRBJ2-7; size: NA; D: NA; V: TRBV20-1; DNA: TGCAGTGGTAACCGAGGCCGCGAGCAGTACTTC; CDR3: CSGNRGREQYF
J: TRBJ1-3; size: NA; D: NA; V: TRBV5-1; DNA: TGCGCCAGCAGTCGCTGGCCAGGGGAGGGTAACACCATATATTTT; CDR3: CASSRWPGEGNTIYF
J: TRBJ1-5; size: NA; D: NA; V: TRBV28; DNA: TGTGCCAGCAAGCCGGAGACCTATAGCAATCAGCCCCAGCATTTT; CDR3: CASKPETYSNQPQHF
J: TRBJ1-4; size: NA; D: TRBD1; V: TRBV7-9; DNA: TGTGCCAGCAGCCCCGGGACAGACTTTAATGAAAAACTGTTTTTT; CDR3: CASSPGTDFNEKLFF
J: TRBJ2-3; size: NA; D: NA; V: TRBV7-3; DNA: TGTGCCAGCTCTTTGGGGTGGGGGGAGCCAGATACGCAGTATTTT; CDR3: CASSLGWGEPDTQYF
J: TRBJ2-1; size: NA; D: TRBD2; V: TRBV7-9; DNA: TGTGCCAGCAGCCAGGCTAGCGGGAGTATGAATGAGCAGTTCTTC; CDR3: CASSQASGSMNEQFF
J: TRBJ1-2; size: NA; D: NA; V: TRBV7-2; DNA: TGTGCCAGCAGCTTAGCTTTGGTCCAGGGTTGGGGCTACACCTTC; CDR3: CASSLALVQGWGYTF
J: TRBJ2-1; size: NA; D: NA; V: TRBV7-8; DNA: TGTGCCAGCAGCTTAGCTCAGGCTCTATCGATGAGCTCCTACAATGAGCAGTTCTTC; CDR3: CASSLAQALSMSSYNEQFF
J: TRBJ2-1; size: NA; D: NA; V: TRBV10-1; DNA: TGCGCCAGCAGTTTTTCAGCGGTCAATGAGCAGTTCTTC; CDR3: CASSFSAVNEQFF
J: TRBJ2-7; size: NA; D: TRBD1; V: TRBV5-4; DNA: TGTGCCAGCACCCTTGCGGGACAGGGGGGTATAGGAGAGCAGTACTTC; CDR3: CASTLAGQGGIGEQYF
J: TRBJ2-5; size: NA; D: NA; V: TRBV6-1; DNA: TGTGCCGCCCAGTGGGGGGGCCGGGCTGAGACCCAGTACTTC; CDR3: CAAQWGGRAETQYF
J: TRBJ2-5; size: NA; D: TRBD2; V: TRBV9; DNA: TGTGCCAGCAGCGTAGTTGGGACTAGCGGTTCAGGGACCCAGTACTTC; CDR3: CASSVVGTSGSGTQYF
J: TRBJ2-1; size: NA; D: NA; V: TRBV29-1; DNA: TGCAGCGTTCCAAGTTTCAGCAATGAGCAGTTCTTC; CDR3: CSVPSFSNEQFF
J: TRBJ1-2; size: NA; D: NA; V: TRBV2; DNA: TGTGCCAGCAGTGATCCGGGTAGCTATGGCTACACCTTC; CDR3: CASSDPGSYGYTF
J: TRBJ1-5; size: NA; D: TRBD1; V: TRBV4-1; DNA: TGCGCCAGCAGCGCTAGAGGACAGGGCAATTATCAGCCCCAGCATTTT; CDR3: CASSARGQGNYQPQHF
J: TRBJ2-7; size: once; D: TRBD1; V: TRBV5-1; DNA: TGCGCCAGCAGTTCCGACAGGGGGATTTACGAGCAGTACTTC; CDR3: CASSSDRGIYEQYF
J: TRBJ2-1; size: few; D: TRBD2; V: TRBV7-9; DNA: TGTGCCAGCAGCTTAGGGCCTAGCGGGAAGTCTTACAATGAGCAGTTCTTC; CDR3: CASSLGPSGKSYNEQFF
J: TRBJ2-1; size: NA; D: TRBD2; V: TRBV10-1; DNA: TGCGCCAGCAGTGAACTAGCGGGAGTGAATGAGCAGTTCTTC; CDR3: CASSELAGVNEQFF
J: TRBJ2-3; size: few; D: NA; V: TRBV13; DNA: TGTGCCAGCAGCCTAAGCCCCGGCACAGATACGCAGTATTTT; CDR3: CASSLSPGTDTQYF
J: TRBJ2-1; size: NA; D: NA; V: TRBV28; DNA: TGTGCCAGCAGACCCGACAGCAGCTCCTACAATGAGCAGTTCTTC; CDR3: CASRPDSSSYNEQFF
J: TRBJ2-5; size: once; D: NA; V: TRBV28; DNA: TGTGCCAGCAGCGTCGGTCCCCAAGAGACCCAGTACTTC; CDR3: CASSVGPQETQYF